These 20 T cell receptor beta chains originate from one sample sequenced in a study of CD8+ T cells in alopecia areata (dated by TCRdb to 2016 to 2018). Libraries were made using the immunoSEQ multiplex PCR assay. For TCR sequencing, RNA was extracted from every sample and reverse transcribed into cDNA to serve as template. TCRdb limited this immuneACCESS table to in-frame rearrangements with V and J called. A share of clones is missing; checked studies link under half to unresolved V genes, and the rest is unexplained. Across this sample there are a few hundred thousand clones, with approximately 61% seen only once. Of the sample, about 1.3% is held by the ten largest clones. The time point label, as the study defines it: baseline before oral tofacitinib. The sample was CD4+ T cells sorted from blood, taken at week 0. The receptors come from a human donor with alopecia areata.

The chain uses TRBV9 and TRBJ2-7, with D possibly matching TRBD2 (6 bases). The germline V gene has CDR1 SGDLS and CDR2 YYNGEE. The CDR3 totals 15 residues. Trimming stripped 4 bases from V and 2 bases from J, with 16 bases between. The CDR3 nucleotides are TGTGCCAGCAGCCCGGGGGTGACTGCTACCTACGAGCAGTACTTC. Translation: CASSPGVTATYEQYF. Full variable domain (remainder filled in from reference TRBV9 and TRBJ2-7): DSGVTQTPKHLITATGQRVTLRCSPRSGDLSVYWYQQSLDQGLQFLIQYYNGEERAKGNILERFSAQQFPDLHSELNLSSLELGDSALYFCASSPGVTATYEQYFGPGTRLTVT.

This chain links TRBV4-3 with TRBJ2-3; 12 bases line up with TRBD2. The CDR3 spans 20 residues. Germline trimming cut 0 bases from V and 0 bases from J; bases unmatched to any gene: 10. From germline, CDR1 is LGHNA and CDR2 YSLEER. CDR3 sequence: CASSQDFASGGVPSTDTQYF. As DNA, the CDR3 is TGCGCCAGCAGCCAAGATTTCGCTAGCGGGGGGGTTCCTAGCACAGATACGCAGTATTTT.

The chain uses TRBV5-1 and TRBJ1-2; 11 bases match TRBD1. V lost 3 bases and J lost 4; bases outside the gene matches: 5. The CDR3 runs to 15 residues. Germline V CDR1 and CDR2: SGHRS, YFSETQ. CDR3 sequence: CASSSIGTGGYGYTF. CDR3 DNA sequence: TGCGCCAGCAGCTCGATAGGGACAGGGGGCTATGGCTACACCTTC.

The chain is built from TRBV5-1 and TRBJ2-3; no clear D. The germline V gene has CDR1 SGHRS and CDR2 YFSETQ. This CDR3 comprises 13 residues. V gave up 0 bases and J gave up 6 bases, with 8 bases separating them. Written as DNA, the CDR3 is TGCGCCAGCAGCTTGGAGCGTTTGGATACGCAGTATTTT. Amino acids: CASSLERLDTQYF.

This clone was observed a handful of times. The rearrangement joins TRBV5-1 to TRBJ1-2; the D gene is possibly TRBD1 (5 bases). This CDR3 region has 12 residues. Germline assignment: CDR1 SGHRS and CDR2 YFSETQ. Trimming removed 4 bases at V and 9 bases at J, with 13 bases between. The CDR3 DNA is TGCGCCAGCAGCCTTGACAGACTACGCTACACCTTC. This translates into CASSLDRLRYTF.

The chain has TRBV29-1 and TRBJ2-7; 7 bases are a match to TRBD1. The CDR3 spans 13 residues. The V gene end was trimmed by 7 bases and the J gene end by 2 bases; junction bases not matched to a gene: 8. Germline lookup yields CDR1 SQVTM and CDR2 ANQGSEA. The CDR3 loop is CSAKGTDPYEQYF. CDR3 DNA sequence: TGCAGCGCCAAAGGGACAGATCCCTACGAGCAGTACTTC.

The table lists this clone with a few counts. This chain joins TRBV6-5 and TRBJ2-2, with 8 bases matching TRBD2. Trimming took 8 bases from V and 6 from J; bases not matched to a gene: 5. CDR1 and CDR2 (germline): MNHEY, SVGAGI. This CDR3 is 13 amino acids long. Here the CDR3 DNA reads TGTGCCAGCCGGACTAGCTGGTCCGGGGAGCTGTTTTTT. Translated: CASRTSWSGELFF.

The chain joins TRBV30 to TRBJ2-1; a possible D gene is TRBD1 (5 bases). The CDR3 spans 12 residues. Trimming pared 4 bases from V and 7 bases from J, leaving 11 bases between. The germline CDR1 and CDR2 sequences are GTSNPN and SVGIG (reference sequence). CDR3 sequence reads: CAWTQGGNEQFF. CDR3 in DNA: TGTGCCTGGACCCAGGGTGGTAATGAGCAGTTCTTC.

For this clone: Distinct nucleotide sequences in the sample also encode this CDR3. Here the CDR3 reads CASSSRGAYSTDTQYF. CDR3 DNA sequence: TGTGCCAGCAGCTCGCGGGGGGCATATTCCACAGATACGCAGTATTTT. The gene calls are TRBV13 and TRBJ2-3; the match to TRBD2 covers 8 bases. Germline CDR1 is PRHDT and CDR2 is FYEKMQ (reference sequence). This CDR3 contains 16 residues. The J segment lost 2 bases and the V segment lost 4 bases, leaving 8 bases of the junction unmatched. Full variable domain (outside the CDR3, taken from reference TRBV13 and TRBJ2-3): AAGVIQSPRHLIKEKRETATLKCYPIPRHDTVYWYQQGPGQDPQFLISFYEKMQSDKGSIPDRFSAQQFSDYHSELNMSSLELGDSALYFCASSSRGAYSTDTQYFGPGTRLTVL.

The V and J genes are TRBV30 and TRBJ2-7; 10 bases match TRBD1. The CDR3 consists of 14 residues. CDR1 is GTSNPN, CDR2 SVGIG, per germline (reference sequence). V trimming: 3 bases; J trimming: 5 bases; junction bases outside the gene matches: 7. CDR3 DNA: TGTGCCTGGAGAAGGGGACAGGGGCTCAACGAGCAGTACTTC. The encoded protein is CAWRRGQGLNEQYF.

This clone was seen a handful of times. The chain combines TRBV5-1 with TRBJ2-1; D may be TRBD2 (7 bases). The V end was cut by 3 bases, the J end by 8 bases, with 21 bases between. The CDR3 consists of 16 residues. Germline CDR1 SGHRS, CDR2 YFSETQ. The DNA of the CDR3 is TGCGCCAGCAGCTCGCAAGGTCGGGGGGCTCCATATGAGCAGTTCTTC. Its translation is CASSSQGRGAPYEQFF.

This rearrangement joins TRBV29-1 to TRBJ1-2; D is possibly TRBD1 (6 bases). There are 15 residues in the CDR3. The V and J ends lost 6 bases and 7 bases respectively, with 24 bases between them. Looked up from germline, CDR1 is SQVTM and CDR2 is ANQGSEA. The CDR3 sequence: CSVHTAGGRSIGYTF. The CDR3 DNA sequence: TGCAGCGTCCACACCGCGGGGGGGCGAAGTATTGGCTACACCTTC.

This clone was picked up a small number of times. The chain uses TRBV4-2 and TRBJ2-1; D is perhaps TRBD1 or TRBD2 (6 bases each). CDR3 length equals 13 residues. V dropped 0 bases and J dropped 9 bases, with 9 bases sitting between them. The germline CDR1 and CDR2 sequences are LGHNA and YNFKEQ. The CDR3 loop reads CASSQDTGAEQFF. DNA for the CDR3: TGTGCCAGCAGCCAAGACACGGGGGCTGAGCAGTTCTTC.

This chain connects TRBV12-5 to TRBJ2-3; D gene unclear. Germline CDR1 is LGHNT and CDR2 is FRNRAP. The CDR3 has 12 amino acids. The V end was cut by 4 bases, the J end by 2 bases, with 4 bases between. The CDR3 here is CASGSTTDTQYF. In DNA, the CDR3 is TGTGCTAGTGGTTCTACCACAGATACGCAGTATTTT.

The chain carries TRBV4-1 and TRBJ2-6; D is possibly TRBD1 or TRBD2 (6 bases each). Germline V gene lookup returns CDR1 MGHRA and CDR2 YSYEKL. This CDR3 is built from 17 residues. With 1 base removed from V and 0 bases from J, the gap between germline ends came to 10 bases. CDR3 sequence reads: CASSQVGGPSGANVLTF. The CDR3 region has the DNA TGCGCCAGCAGCCAAGTGGGGGGCCCCTCTGGGGCCAACGTCCTGACTTTC.

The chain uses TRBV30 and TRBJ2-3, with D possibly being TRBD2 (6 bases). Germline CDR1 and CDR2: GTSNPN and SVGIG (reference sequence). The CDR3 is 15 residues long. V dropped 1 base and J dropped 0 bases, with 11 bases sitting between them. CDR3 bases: TGTGCCTGGAGTGGGCGGGGTGGAAGCACAGATACGCAGTATTTT. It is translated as CAWSGRGGSTDTQYF.

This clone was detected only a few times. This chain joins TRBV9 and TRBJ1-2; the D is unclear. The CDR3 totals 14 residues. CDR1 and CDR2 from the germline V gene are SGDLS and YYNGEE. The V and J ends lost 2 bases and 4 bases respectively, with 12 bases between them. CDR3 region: CASSVEGRSYGYTF. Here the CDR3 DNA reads TGTGCCAGCAGCGTCGAGGGCAGGTCCTATGGCTACACCTTC.

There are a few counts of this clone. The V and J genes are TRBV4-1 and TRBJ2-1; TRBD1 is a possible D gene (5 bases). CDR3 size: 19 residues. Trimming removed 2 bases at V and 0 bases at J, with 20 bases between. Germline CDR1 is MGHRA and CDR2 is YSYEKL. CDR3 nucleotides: TGCGCCAGCAGCCAAAGTAGGGGTGACACCTTGAGCTCCTACAATGAGCAGTTCTTC. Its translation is CASSQSRGDTLSSYNEQFF.

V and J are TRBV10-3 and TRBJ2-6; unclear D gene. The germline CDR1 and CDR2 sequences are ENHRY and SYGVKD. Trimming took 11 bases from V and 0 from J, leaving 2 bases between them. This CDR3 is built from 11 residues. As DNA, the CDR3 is TGTGCCTCCTCTGGGGCCAACGTCCTGACTTTC. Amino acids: CASSGANVLTF.

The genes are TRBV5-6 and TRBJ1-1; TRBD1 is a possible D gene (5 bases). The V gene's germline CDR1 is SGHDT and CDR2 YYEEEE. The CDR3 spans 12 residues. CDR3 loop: CSSGDLNTEAFF. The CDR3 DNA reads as TGTTCTTCGGGGGACCTGAACACTGAAGCTTTCTTT.